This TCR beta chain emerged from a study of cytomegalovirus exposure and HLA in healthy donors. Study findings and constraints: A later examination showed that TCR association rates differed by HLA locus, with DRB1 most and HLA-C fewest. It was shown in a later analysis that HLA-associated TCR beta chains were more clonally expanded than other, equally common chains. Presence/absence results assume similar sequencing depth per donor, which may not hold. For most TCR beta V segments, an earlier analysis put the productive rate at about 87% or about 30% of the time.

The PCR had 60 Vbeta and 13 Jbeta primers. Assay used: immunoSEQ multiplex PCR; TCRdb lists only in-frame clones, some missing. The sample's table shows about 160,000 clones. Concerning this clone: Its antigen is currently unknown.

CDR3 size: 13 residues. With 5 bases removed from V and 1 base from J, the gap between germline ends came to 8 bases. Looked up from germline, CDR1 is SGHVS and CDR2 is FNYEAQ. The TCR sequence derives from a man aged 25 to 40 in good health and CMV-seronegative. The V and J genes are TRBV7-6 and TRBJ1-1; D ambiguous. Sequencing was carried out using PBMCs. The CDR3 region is CASSPGWNTEAFF. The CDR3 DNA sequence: TGTGCCAGCAGCCCCGGGTGGAACACTGAAGCTTTCTTT.